This TCR beta chain was documented in a study of T-cell reconstitution after alpha-beta-depleted transplantation in children (dated by TCRdb to 2016 to 2017). Broadly, across the study: Using TCR repertoire profiling, the study quantitatively followed how T-cell immune reconstitution unfolded in children after TCRalphabeta/CD19-depleted allogeneic hematopoietic cell transplantation.

Deletion took 0 bases off V and 0 bases off J, with a span of 13 bases between the germline ends. Spanning cysteine to phenylalanine, the CDR3 consists of 16 amino acids. The read is trimmed to its CDR3 DNA, 48 bases read in frame from base 1. Per the germline V gene, SGHRS is the CDR1 and YFSETQ is the CDR2. Details on this clonotype: Its specific antigen is unknown. The record has no base qualities; no much larger clone is one base away.

Receptor amplification or capture employed PCR. The reads were generated on an Illumina HiSeq 2500. To normalize quantification of the TCRbeta repertoire, the TCR libraries were built with molecular barcoding that relied on unique molecular identifiers. TCRdb handled the public reads itself, with Q25 trimming in fastp and clone calling in MiXCR, and kept productive beta chains. Every distinct CDR3 protein forms one entry, paired with its most common genes and DNA. Across this sample there are 250,000 to 300,000 distinct CDR3 sequences, with around 9.6% seen only once. In total, the top ten clones hold around 10% of the sample.

The sequenced sample was PBMCs from the stem cell graft donor, obtained from the stem cell graft. The clonotype comes from a human donor who donated a stem cell graft to a child with SCID. Recombination linked TRBV5-1 to TRBJ2-7, and the D gene may be TRBD1, 6 bases matching. The encoded CDR3 is CASSLETGQPSYEQYF. The DNA sequence is as follows: TGCGCCAGCAGCTTGGAGACAGGCCAACCCTCCTACGAGCAGTACTTC.